Below, 18 T cell receptor beta chains from the same sample are listed, as sequenced in a study of cytomegalovirus exposure and HLA in healthy donors. The PCR was carried out with 60 Vbeta primers and 13 Jbeta primers. Clones were sequenced by immunoSEQ multiplex PCR, and TCRdb holds only the in-frame ones, with some missing. The repertoire has approximately 140,000 clones, 70% to 85% of them found once; the top ten carry around 2.5%. Sequenced sample: PBMCs. The receptors were gathered from a male donor in good health and CMV-seronegative.

The chain recombines TRBV7-2 with TRBJ2-7, with 8 nucleotides matching TRBD2. CDR1 and CDR2 from the germline V gene are SGHTA and FQGNSA. The CDR3 extends over 16 amino acids. Germline trimming cut 5 bases from V and 0 bases from J; bases unmatched to any gene: 9. The chain's CDR3 is CASSPPTSGPSYEQYF. CDR3 nucleotides: TGTGCCAGCAGCCCCCCTACTAGCGGCCCCTCCTACGAGCAGTACTTC.

This chain connects TRBV30 to TRBJ2-1, with D maybe TRBD2 (5 bases). The CDR3 contains 12 residues. The germline CDR1 and CDR2 sequences are GTSNPN and SVGIG (reference sequence). V was shortened by 1 base and J by 8 bases, with 9 bases between the two germline ends. The chain's CDR3 is CAWSASGYEQFF. Written as DNA, the CDR3 is TGTGCCTGGAGTGCGAGCGGTTATGAGCAGTTCTTC. The full variable domain, completed using reference TRBV30 and TRBJ2-1, is SQTIHQWPATLVQPVGSPLSLECTVEGTSNPNLYWYRQAAGRGLQLLFYSVGIGQISSEVPQNLSASRPQDRQFILSSKKLLLSDSGFYLCAWSASGYEQFFGPGTRLTVL.

This rearrangement joins TRBV13 to TRBJ1-3; perhaps TRBD1 as D (5 bases). This CDR3 spans 13 amino acids. V was cut by 8 bases and J by 8 bases, with 16 bases left in between. CDR1 and CDR2 (germline): PRHDT, FYEKMQ (reference sequence). The CDR3, as DNA: TGTGCCAGCGGTGGCGGGACCGGGGACACCATATATTTT. Its translation is CASGGGTGDTIYF.

V and J are TRBV4-3 and TRBJ2-7; the D is unclear. Trimming pared 1 base from V and 0 bases from J, leaving 4 bases between. The CDR3 extends over 13 amino acids. Germline CDR1 and CDR2: LGHNA and YSLEER. This CDR3 is CASSQVYSYEQYF. The CDR3 nucleotides are TGCGCCAGCAGCCAAGTATACTCCTACGAGCAGTACTTC.

The chain joins TRBV27 to TRBJ1-2; possibly TRBD1 for D (6 bases). This CDR3 spans 13 amino acids. Trimming shortened V by 6 bases and J by 5 bases, and 13 bases separated the two germline ends. CDR1 is MNHEY and CDR2 is SMNVEV in the germline V gene (reference sequence). In nucleotides, the CDR3 is TGTGCCAGCAGCTATACAGGGCAATATGGCTACACCTTC. Its protein is CASSYTGQYGYTF.

This rearrangement joins TRBV7-2 to TRBJ2-4; 7 bases match TRBD2. The CDR3 is 17 amino acids. With V trimmed by 9 bases and J by 3 bases, 17 bases remained unmatched. Germline V gene data show CDR1 as SGHTA and CDR2 as FQGNSA. CDR3 bases: TGTGCCAGTCGACGGGCGGGAGTAAGTGGGGACAAAAACATTCAGTACTTC. The encoded protein is CASRRAGVSGDKNIQYF.

The rearrangement joins TRBV7-9 to TRBJ2-2, with 7 bases aligning to TRBD2. CDR1 SEHNR and CDR2 FQNEAQ come from the germline V gene (reference sequence). The CDR3 spans 16 residues. V was pared by 2 bases and J by 5 bases, with 8 bases of the junction left unmatched. CDR3 nucleotides: TGTGCCAGCAGCTTAAGGCGGGGGTCGGTGACCGGGGAGCTGTTTTTT. Translated: CASSLRRGSVTGELFF.

This clone was seen a single time. The chain links TRBV2 to TRBJ2-1; 7 nucleotides match TRBD2. CDR3 length equals 15 residues. J gave up 6 bases and V 4 bases, and 9 bases lay outside the gene matches. Looked up from germline, CDR1 is SNHLY and CDR2 is FYNNEI. CDR3 protein: CASSALGGSGNEQFF. The CDR3, as DNA: TGTGCCAGCAGTGCGTTAGGCGGGAGTGGCAATGAGCAGTTCTTC.

The chain recombines TRBV29-1 with TRBJ1-2; 7 positions agree with TRBD1. The CDR3 consists of 14 residues. V shed 0 bases, J shed 4 bases, and the junction held 5 bases outside the gene matches. The germline gives CDR1 SQVTM, CDR2 ANQGSEA. This CDR3 reads CSVEENRGVYGYTF. CDR3 nucleotides: TGCAGCGTTGAAGAAAACAGGGGTGTCTATGGCTACACCTTC.

The chain links TRBV9 to TRBJ2-7; 8 bases line up with TRBD2. The germline CDR1 and CDR2 sequences are SGDLS and YYNGEE. CDR3 length equals 18 residues. Germline trimming cut 2 bases from V and 4 bases from J; bases unmatched to any gene: 17. CDR3 in DNA: TGTGCCAGCAGCGTTTCAGACCCCCGGAGGACTAGCCGGTACGAGCAGTACTTC. Its translation is CASSVSDPRRTSRYEQYF. Variable domain in full (rest from reference TRBV9 and TRBJ2-7): DSGVTQTPKHLITATGQRVTLRCSPRSGDLSVYWYQQSLDQGLQFLIQYYNGEERAKGNILERFSAQQFPDLHSELNLSSLELGDSALYFCASSVSDPRRTSRYEQYFGPGTRLTVT.

The rearrangement joins TRBV5-1 to TRBJ2-5; possibly TRBD2 for D (6 bases). Per germline, CDR1 SGHRS and CDR2 YFSETQ. This CDR3 is built from 16 residues. Trimming took 4 bases from V and 2 from J, leaving 18 bases between them. The CDR3 region has the DNA TGCGCCAGCAGCCCTGGAGGGTTGCGGGGACAAGAGACCCAGTACTTC. Translated, it gives CASSPGGLRGQETQYF.

This chain connects TRBV27 to TRBJ1-1; D not certain. Trimming took 6 bases from V and 3 from J, leaving 8 bases between them. The CDR3 has 12 residues. Germline loops: CDR1 MNHEY, CDR2 SMNVEV (reference sequence). CDR3 region: CASSAGYTEAFF. In DNA form, the CDR3 reads TGTGCCAGCAGCGCCGGGTACACTGAAGCTTTCTTT.

This sequence joins TRBV7-2 and TRBJ1-3; 8 nucleotides align to TRBD1. With 5 bases clipped from V and 1 base from J, the junction kept 7 bases outside the gene matches. CDR1 is SGHTA, CDR2 FQGNSA, per germline. This CDR3 contains 16 residues. The CDR3: CASSHGQGESGNTIYF. The CDR3 DNA sequence: TGTGCCAGCAGCCATGGACAGGGAGAGTCTGGAAACACCATATATTTT.

This clone was detected only once. The rearrangement links TRBV18 to TRBJ2-3; TRBD1 might be the D (6 bases). The length of the CDR3 is 15 residues. CDR1 KGHSH and CDR2 LQKENI come from the germline V gene. V was cut by 2 bases and J by 2 bases, with 11 bases left in between. The CDR3 DNA follows: TGTGCCAGCTCACCAGGACAGCCCTTCACAGATACGCAGTATTTT. Its translation is CASSPGQPFTDTQYF.

The CDR3 loop reads CASSLGRDSNQPQHF. In DNA, the CDR3 is TGTGCCAGCAGCTTAGGTCGGGATAGCAATCAGCCCCAGCATTTT. The chain is built from TRBV7-8 and TRBJ1-5; D not certain. Trimming cost V 1 base and J 0 bases, with 7 bases left between them. The CDR3 is made up of 15 amino acids. Germline V gene data show CDR1 as SGHVS and CDR2 as FQNEAQ. Full variable domain (remainder filled in from reference TRBV7-8 and TRBJ1-5): GAGVSQSPRYKVAKRGQDVALRCDPISGHVSLFWYQQALGQGPEFLTYFQNEAQLDKSGLPSDRFFAERPEGSVSTLKIQRTQQEDSAVYLCASSLGRDSNQPQHFGDGTRLSIL.

The rearrangement links TRBV25-1 to TRBJ1-1; the D gene is possibly TRBD1 (5 bases). V lost 7 bases, J lost 0 bases, and 12 bases lay in between. CDR1 and CDR2 from the germline V gene are MGHDK and SYGVNS. This CDR3 has 14 residues. The CDR3 DNA sequence: TGTGCCAGCATATCGGGGACTATGAACACTGAAGCTTTCTTT. Its protein is CASISGTMNTEAFF.

Written as DNA, the CDR3 is TGTGCCAGCAGCTCCGGGACAGGATACGAGCAGTACTTC. It translates to CASSSGTGYEQYF. The V gene is TRBV11-1, the J gene TRBJ2-7, with 8 bases aligning to TRBD1. This CDR3 region has 13 residues. V shed 4 bases and J 4 bases; nucleotides not matched to a gene: 3. Looked up from germline, CDR1 is SGHAT and CDR2 is FQDESV (reference sequence).

Note on this clone: Mismatch with germline at one junction end may stem from a read error. The chain links TRBV27 to TRBJ2-7; 8 bases map to TRBD2. Germline V gene lookup returns CDR1 MNHEY and CDR2 SMNVEV (reference sequence). CDR3 length equals 13 residues. Written as DNA, the CDR3 is TGTGCCTGCAGTCACAGCGGGAGCTACGAGCAGTACTTC. Its protein product is CACSHSGSYEQYF.